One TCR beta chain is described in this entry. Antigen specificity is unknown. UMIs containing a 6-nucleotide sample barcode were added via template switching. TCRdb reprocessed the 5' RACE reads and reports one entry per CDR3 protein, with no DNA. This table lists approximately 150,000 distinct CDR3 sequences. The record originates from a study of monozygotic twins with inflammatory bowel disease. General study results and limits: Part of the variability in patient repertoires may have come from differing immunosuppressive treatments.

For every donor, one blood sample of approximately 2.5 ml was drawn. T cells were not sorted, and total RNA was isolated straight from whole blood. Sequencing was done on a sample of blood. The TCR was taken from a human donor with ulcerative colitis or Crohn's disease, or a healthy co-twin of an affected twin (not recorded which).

The CDR3 sequence is CAISPGRGDTEAFF. The chain has TRBV10-3 and TRBJ1-1; TCRdb's D gene call, TRBD1, goes unchecked for lack of DNA. This CDR3 comprises 14 residues. Germline-derived CDR1 and CDR2 are ENHRY and SYGVKD.